A single sample is the source of the 7 T cell receptor beta chains below, sequenced in a study of T cells in Graves' hyperthyroidism and ophthalmopathy. The TCR beta CDR3 regions underwent amplification using RNA transcripts as the source. RT-PCR in the first round (using the HTBI primer set) targeted the TCR CDR3. One entry per CDR3 protein, called by TCRdb with MiXCR from the multiplex PCR reads. Of fewer than 500,000 distinct CDR3 sequences in the sample, roughly 12% were seen once. The specimen was blood. All receptors derive from a young man with Graves' hyperthyroidism that later progressed to Graves' ophthalmopathy.

This clonotype was detected many times. V usage is TRBV12-3 or TRBV12-4 and J usage is TRBJ1-3, with D unclear. The ends were cut back, 6 bases at V and 0 bases at J, with 12 bases in the middle. The CDR3 spans 15 residues. CDR3 DNA sequence: TGTGCCAGCAGCCTCTATAAGAACTCTGGAAACACCATATATTTT. Amino acid sequence: CASSLYKNSGNTIYF.

This clonotype was counted at least ten times. The chain couples TRBV5-5 to TRBJ1-4; D not certain. Germline V lookup: CDR1 SGHKS, CDR2 YYEKEE (reference sequence). This CDR3 spans 15 amino acids. Trimming shortened V by 3 bases and J by 5 bases, and 14 bases separated the two germline ends. The CDR3, as DNA: TGTGCCAGCAGCTCGCTCTCAGGCGAGAATGAAAAACTGTTTTTT. Translation: CASSSLSGENEKLFF.

This clonotype was found a few times. This sequence joins TRBV20-1 and TRBJ1-2; 7 bases map to TRBD1. Germline V gives CDR1 DFQATT, CDR2 SNEGSKA (reference sequence). This CDR3 region has 14 residues. Trimming cost V 5 bases and J 4 bases; bases outside gene matches: 10. CDR3 region: CSALPGQSLYGYTF. The CDR3 bases are TGCAGTGCTCTGCCGGGACAGAGCCTCTATGGCTACACCTTC.

This clonotype was counted between two and nine times. The chain couples TRBV25-1 to TRBJ1-4; D may be TRBD1 (5 bases). The germline gives CDR1 MGHDK, CDR2 SYGVNS. The length of the CDR3 is 15 residues. Trimming took 4 bases from V and 8 from J, leaving 17 bases between them. The CDR3 DNA is TGTGCCAGCAGTGCTGGTTCAGGGTGGAGGGAAAAACTGTTTTTT. Translation: CASSAGSGWREKLFF.

Many counts were recorded for this clonotype. This sequence joins TRBV10-3 and TRBJ1-1; 7 nucleotides match TRBD1. V was clipped by 4 bases and J by 1 base; unmatched bases: 6. Germline lookup yields CDR1 ENHRY and CDR2 SYGVKD. There are 15 residues in the CDR3. This CDR3 reads CAISAPGQQNTEAFF. DNA of the CDR3: TGTGCCATCAGTGCACCGGGACAGCAGAACACTGAAGCTTTCTTT.

Many counts were recorded for this clonotype. J is TRBJ2-3 and V is TRBV7-9, with 8 bases aligning to TRBD1. Germline CDR1 is SEHNR and CDR2 is FQNEAQ (reference sequence). V lost 2 bases to trimming and J lost 0 bases; unmatched junction nucleotides: 7. This CDR3 spans 17 amino acids. The CDR3 bases are TGTGCCAGCAGCTTACGTGACCGGACAGGGAGCACAGATACGCAGTATTTT. It specifies CASSLRDRTGSTDTQYF. Full variable domain (missing parts from reference TRBV7-9 and TRBJ2-3): DTGVSQNPRHKITKRGQNVTFRCDPISEHNRLYWYRQTLGQGPEFLTYFQNEAQLEKSRLLSDRFSAERPKGSFSTLEIQRTEQGDSAMYLCASSLRDRTGSTDTQYFGPGTRLTVL.

Ten or more counts support this clonotype. The chain is built from TRBV7-2 and TRBJ1-3; possibly TRBD1 for D (5 bases). Germline V lookup: CDR1 SGHTA, CDR2 FQGNSA. CDR3 length: 15 amino acids. V was pared by 2 bases and J by 4 bases, with 12 bases between. The CDR3 bases are TGTGCCAGCAGCTTAATGCAGGGCCCAGGAAACACCATATATTTT. This codes for CASSLMQGPGNTIYF.